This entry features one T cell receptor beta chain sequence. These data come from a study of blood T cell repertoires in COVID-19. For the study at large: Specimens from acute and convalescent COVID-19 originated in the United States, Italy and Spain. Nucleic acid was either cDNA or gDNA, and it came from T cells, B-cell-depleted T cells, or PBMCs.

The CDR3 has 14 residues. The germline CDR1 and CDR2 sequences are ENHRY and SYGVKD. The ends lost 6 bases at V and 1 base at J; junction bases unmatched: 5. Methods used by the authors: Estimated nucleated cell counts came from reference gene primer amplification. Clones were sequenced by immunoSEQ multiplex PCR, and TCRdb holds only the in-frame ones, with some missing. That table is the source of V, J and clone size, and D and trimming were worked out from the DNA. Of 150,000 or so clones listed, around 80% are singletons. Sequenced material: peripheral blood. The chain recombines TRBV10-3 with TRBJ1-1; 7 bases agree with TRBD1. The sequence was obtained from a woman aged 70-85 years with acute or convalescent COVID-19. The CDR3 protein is CAISGTESNTEAFF. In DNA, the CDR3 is TGTGCCATCAGCGGGACAGAGTCGAACACTGAAGCTTTCTTT.